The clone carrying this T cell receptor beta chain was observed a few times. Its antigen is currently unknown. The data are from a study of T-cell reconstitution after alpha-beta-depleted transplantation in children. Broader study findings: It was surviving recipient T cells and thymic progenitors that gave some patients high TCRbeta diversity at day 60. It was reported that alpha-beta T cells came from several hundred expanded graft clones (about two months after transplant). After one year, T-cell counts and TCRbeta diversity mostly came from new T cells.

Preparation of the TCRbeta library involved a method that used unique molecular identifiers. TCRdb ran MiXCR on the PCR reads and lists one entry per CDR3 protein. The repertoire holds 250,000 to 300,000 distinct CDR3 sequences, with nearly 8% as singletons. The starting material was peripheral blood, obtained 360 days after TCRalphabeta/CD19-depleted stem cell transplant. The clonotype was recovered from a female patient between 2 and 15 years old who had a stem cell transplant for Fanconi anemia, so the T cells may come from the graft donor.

The DNA of the CDR3 is TGTGCCAGCATGGTTGAGGGAAACACTGAAGCTTTCTTT. Protein sequence: CASMVEGNTEAFF. The genes are TRBV2 and TRBJ1-1, with D hard to call. The V gene's germline CDR1 is SNHLY and CDR2 FYNNEI. V was clipped by 7 bases and J by 2 bases, with 11 bases between them. The CDR3 consists of 13 residues.